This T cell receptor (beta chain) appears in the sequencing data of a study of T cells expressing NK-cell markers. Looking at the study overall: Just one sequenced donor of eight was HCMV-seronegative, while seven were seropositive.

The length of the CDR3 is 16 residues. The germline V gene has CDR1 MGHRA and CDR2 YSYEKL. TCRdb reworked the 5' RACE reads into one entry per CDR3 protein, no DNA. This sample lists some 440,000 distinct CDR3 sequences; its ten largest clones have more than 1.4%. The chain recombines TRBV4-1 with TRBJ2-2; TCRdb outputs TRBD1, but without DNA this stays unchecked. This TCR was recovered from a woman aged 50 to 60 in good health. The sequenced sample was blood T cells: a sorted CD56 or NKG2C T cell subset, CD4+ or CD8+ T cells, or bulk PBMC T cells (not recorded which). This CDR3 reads CASRPFVAGRPGELFF.